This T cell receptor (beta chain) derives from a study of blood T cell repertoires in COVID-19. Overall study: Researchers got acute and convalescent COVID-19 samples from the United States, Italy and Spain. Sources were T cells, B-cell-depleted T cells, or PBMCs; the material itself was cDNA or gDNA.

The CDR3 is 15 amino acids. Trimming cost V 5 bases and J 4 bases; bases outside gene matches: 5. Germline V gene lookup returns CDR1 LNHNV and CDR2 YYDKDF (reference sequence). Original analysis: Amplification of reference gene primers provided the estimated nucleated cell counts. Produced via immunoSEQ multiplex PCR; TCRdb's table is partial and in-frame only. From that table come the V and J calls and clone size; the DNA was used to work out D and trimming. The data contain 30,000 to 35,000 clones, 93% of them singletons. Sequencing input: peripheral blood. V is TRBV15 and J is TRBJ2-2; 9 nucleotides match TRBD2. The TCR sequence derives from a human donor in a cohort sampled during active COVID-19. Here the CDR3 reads CATSPGRGGTGELFF. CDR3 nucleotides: TGTGCCACCAGCCCCGGGCGGGGGGGCACCGGGGAGCTGTTTTTT. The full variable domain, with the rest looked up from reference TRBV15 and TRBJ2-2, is DAMVIQNPRYQVTQFGKPVTLSCSQTLNHNVMYWYQQKSSQAPKLLFHYYDKDFNNEADTPDNFQSRRPNTSFCFLDIRSPGLGDTAMYLCATSPGRGGTGELFFGEGSRLTVL.